These 4 T cell receptor beta chains originate from one sample sequenced in a study of human T cells and chemical hapten exposure. The time point denotes: patch test 3, about 24 weeks after DPC sensitization. Treatment: therapeutic diphenylcyclopropenone sensitization with weekly scalp DPC. Each CDR3 protein is one row after TCRdb ran MiXCR on the RACE reads. The repertoire holds 99,000 or so distinct CDR3 sequences, with under 40% as singletons. This specimen was whole blood, taken in connection with sensitization to the hapten diphenylcyclopropenone (DPC). These receptors came from a man aged 40-50 years with alopecia areata. Some clones in this sample may be carry-over from other donors' samples.

The rearrangement joins TRBV13 to TRBJ2-2, with a weak D call TRBD1 (6 bases). The V gene lost 5 bases and the J gene lost 5 bases, with 15 bases spanning the gap. The germline V gene encodes CDR1 PRHDT and CDR2 FYEKMQ (reference sequence). CDR3 size: 15 residues. Here the CDR3 reads CASSPGALRTGELFF. DNA of the CDR3: TGTGCCAGCAGCCCAGGGGCGTTACGGACCGGGGAGCTGTTTTTT.

This clonotype was recorded only once. The CDR3 here is CASKPGQGDQPQHF. The CDR3 DNA sequence: TGTGCCAGTAAGCCGGGACAGGGGGATCAGCCCCAGCATTTT. The V gene is TRBV19, the J gene TRBJ1-5; 11 positions match TRBD1. Looked up from germline, CDR1 is LNHDA and CDR2 is SQIVND (reference sequence). The length of the CDR3 is 14 residues. With V trimmed by 7 bases and J by 5 bases, 4 bases remained unmatched.

The rearrangement links TRBV6-5 to TRBJ2-3; D gene ambiguous. This CDR3 is 16 amino acids long. Trimming took off 2 bases at V and 0 bases at J, with 12 bases between the two ends. CDR1 is MNHEY, CDR2 SVGAGI, per germline. This CDR3 reads CASSYAEHLSTDTQYF. The CDR3 nucleotides are TGTGCCAGCAGTTACGCGGAACACCTTAGCACAGATACGCAGTATTTT.

There are a few counts of this clonotype. J is TRBJ2-5 and V is TRBV7-2; the D is unclear. V shed 2 bases and J shed 3 bases, with 10 bases lying between them. This CDR3 is 14 amino acids long. Germline CDR1 reads SGHTA; CDR2 reads FQGNSA. CDR3 amino acids: CASSLLTFKETQYF. The CDR3 nucleotides are TGTGCCAGCAGCTTATTAACCTTTAAAGAGACCCAGTACTTC.